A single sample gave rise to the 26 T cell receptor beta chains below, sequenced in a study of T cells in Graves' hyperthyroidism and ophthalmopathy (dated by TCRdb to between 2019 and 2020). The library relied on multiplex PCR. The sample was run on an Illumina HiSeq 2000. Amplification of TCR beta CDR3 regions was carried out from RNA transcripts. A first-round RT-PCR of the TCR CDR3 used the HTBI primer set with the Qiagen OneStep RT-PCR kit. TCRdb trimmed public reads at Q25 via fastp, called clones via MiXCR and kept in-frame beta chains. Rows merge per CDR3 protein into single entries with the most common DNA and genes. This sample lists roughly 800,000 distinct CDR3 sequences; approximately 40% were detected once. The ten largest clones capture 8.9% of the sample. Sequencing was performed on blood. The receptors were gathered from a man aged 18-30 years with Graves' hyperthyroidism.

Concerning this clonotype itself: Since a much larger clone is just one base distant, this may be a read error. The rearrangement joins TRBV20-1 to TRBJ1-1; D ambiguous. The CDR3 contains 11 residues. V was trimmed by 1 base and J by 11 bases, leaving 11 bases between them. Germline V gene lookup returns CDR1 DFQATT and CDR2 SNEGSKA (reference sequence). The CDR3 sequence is CSARGPGTAFF. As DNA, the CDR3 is TGCAGTGCTAGAGGTCCTGGAACGGCTTTCTTT.

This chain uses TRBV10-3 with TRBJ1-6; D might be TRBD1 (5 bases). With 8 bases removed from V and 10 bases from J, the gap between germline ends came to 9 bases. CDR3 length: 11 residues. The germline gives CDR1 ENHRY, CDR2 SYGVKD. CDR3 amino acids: CAIGTTSPLHF. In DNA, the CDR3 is TGTGCCATCGGGACGACCTCACCCCTCCACTTT.

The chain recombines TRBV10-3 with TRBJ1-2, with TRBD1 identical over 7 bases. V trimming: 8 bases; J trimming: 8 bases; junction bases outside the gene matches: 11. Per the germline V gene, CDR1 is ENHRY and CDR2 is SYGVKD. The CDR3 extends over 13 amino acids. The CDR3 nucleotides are TGTGCCATCGGGACAGAGGGGGATAACGGCTACACCTTC. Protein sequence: CAIGTEGDNGYTF.

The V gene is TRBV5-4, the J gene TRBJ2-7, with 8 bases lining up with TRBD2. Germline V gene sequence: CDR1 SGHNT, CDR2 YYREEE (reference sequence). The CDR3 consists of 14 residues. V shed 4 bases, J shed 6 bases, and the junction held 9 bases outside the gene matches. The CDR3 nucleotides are TGTGCCAGCAGCGCCAAAGGACTAGCTGGCGAGCAGTACTTC. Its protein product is CASSAKGLAGEQYF.

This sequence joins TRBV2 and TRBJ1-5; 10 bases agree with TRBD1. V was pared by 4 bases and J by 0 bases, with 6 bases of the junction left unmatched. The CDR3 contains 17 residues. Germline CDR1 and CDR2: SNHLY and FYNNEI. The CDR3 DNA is TGTGCCAGCAGTGCGGCCGGGACAGGGGATAGCAATCAGCCCCAGCATTTT. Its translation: CASSAAGTGDSNQPQHF. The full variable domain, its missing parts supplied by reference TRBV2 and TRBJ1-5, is EPEVTQTPSHQVTQMGQEVILRCVPISNHLYFYWYRQILGQKVEFLVSFYNNEISEKSEIFDDQFSVERPDGSNFTLKIRSTKLEDSAMYFCASSAAGTGDSNQPQHFGDGTRLSIL.

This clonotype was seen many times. CDR3 amino acids: CSVGLRDRGYEQYF. For the CDR3, the DNA is TGCAGCGTCGGGCTGCGGGACAGGGGTTACGAGCAGTACTTC. V and J are TRBV29-1 and TRBJ2-7; TRBD1 matches at 10 bases. This CDR3 has 14 residues. Germline CDR1 reads SQVTM; CDR2 reads ANQGSEA. V lost 6 bases to trimming and J lost 4 bases; unmatched junction nucleotides: 9.

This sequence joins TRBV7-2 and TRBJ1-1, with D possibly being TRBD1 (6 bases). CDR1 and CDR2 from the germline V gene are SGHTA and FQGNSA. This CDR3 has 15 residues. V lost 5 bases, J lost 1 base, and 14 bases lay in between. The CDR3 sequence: CASSPLGGANTEAFF. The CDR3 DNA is TGTGCCAGCAGCCCCTTAGGGGGGGCGAACACTGAAGCTTTCTTT.

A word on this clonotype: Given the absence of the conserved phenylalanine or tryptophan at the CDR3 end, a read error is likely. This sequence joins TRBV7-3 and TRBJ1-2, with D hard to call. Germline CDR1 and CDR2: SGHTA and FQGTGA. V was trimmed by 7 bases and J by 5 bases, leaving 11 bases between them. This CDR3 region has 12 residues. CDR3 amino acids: CASTSPGYGYTL. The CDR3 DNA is TGTGCCAGCACCTCGCCCGGGTATGGCTACACCCTC.

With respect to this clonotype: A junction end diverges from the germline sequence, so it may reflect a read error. This CDR3 reads CASSLDEDRSYEQYF. The CDR3 DNA sequence: TGTGCTAGCAGCTTAGATGAGGACCGCTCCTACGAGCAGTACTTC. The chain has TRBV7-7 and TRBJ2-7, with unresolved D. Germline V gene sequence: CDR1 SSHAT, CDR2 FNYEAQ (reference sequence). The CDR3 runs 15 residues. Looking up the rest from reference TRBV7-7 and TRBJ2-7 gives the full variable domain: GAGVSQSPRYKVTKRGQDVTLRCDPISSHATLYWYQQALGQGPEFLTYFNYEAQPDKSGLPSDRFSAERPEGSISTLTIQRTEQRDSAMYRCASSLDEDRSYEQYFGPGTRLTVT.

CDR3 nucleotide sequence: TGTGCCAGCTCACGTGAGGGGACTATCCAAGAGACCCAGTACTTC. As protein: CASSREGTIQETQYF. The genes are TRBV5-4 and TRBJ2-5; 7 positions match TRBD2. The CDR3 length is 15 residues. The J segment lost 1 base and the V segment lost 7 bases, leaving 10 bases of the junction unmatched. CDR1 is SGHNT and CDR2 is YYREEE in the germline V gene (reference sequence). The full variable domain, rest sourced from reference TRBV5-4 and TRBJ2-5, is ETGVTQSPTHLIKTRGQQVTLRCSSQSGHNTVSWYQQALGQGPQFIFQYYREEENGRGNFPPRFSGLQFPNYSSELNVNALELDDSALYLCASSREGTIQETQYFGPGTRLLVL.

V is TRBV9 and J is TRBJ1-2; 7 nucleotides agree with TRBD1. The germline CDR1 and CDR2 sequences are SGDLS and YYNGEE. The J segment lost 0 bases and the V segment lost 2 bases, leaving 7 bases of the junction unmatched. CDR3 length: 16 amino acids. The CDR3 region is CASSVSGTDPNYGYTF. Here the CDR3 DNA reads TGTGCCAGCAGCGTGAGCGGGACAGACCCTAACTATGGCTACACCTTC.

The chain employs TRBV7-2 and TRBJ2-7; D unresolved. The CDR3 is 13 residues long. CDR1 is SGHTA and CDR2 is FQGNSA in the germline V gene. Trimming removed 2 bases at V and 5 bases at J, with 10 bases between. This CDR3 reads CASSLSLADEQYF. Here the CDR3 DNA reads TGTGCCAGCAGCTTAAGTCTGGCTGACGAGCAGTACTTC. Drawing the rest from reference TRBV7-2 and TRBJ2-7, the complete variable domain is GAGVSQSPSNKVTEKGKDVELRCDPISGHTALYWYRQSLGQGLEFLIYFQGNSAPDKSGLPSDRFSAERTGGSVSTLTIQRTQQEDSAVYLCASSLSLADEQYFGPGTRLTVT.

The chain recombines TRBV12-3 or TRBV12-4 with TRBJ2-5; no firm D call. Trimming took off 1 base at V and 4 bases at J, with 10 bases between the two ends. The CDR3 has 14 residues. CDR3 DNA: TGTGCCAGCAGTTTAGTACCGTTGGGAGAGACCCAGTACTTC. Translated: CASSLVPLGETQYF.

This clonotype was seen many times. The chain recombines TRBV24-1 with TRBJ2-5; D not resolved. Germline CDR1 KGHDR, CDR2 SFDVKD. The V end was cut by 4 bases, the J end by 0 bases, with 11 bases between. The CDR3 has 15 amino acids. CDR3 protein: CATSDHPRNQETQYF. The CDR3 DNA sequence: TGTGCCACCAGTGACCACCCTCGGAACCAAGAGACCCAGTACTTC.

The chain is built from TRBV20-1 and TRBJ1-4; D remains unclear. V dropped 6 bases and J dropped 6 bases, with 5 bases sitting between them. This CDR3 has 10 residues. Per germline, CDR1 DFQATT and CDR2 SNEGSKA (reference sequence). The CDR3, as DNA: TGCAGTGCGCCCTATGAAAAACTGTTTTTT. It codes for CSAPYEKLFF.

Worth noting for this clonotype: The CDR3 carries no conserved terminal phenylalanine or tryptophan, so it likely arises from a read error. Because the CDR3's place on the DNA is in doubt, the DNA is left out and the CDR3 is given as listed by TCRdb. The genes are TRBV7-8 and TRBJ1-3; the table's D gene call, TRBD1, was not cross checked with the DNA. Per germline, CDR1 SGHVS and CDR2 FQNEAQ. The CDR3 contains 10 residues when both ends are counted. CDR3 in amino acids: CASSLAPRGT.

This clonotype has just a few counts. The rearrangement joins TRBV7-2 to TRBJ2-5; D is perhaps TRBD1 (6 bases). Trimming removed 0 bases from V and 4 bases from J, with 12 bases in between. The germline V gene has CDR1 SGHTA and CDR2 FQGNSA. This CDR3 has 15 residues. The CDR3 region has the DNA TGTGCCAGCAGCTTAGCTGGGGGCGCGGGAGAGACCCAGTACTTC. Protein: CASSLAGGAGETQYF.

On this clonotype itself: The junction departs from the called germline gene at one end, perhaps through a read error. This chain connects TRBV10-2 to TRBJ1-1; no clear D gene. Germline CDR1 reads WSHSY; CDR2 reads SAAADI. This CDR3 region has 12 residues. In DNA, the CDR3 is TGTGCCAGCAGGAGACCTAACACTGAAGCTTTCTTT. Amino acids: CASRRPNTEAFF.

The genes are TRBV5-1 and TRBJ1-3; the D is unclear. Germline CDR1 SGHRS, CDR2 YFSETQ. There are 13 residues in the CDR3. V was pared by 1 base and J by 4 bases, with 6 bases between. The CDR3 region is CASSLTVGNTIYF. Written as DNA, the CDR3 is TGCGCCAGCAGCTTGACTGTGGGAAACACCATATATTTT.

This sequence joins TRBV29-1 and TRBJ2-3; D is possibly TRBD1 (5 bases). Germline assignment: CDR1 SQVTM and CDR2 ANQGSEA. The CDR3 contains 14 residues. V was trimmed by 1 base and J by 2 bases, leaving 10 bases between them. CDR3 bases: TGCAGCGTTGAAGGGGGCGGATCCACAGATACGCAGTATTTT. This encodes CSVEGGGSTDTQYF.

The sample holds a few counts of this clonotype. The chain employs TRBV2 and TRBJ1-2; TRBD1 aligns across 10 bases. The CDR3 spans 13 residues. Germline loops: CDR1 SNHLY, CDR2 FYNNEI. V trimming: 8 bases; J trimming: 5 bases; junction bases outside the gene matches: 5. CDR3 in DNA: TGTGCCAGCGGGGGACAGGGGATGTATGGCTACACCTTC. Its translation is CASGGQGMYGYTF.

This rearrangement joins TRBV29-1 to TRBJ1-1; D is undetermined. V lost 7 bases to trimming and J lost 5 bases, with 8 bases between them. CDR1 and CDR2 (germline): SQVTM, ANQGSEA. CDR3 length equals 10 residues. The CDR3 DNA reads TGCAGCGGGGGAGAAACTGAAGCTTTCTTT. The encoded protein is CSGGETEAFF. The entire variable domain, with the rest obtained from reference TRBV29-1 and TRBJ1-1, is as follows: SAVISQKPSRDICQRGTSLTIQCQVDSQVTMMFWYRQQPGQSLTLIATANQGSEATYESGFVIDKFPISRPNLTFSTLTVSNMSPEDSSIYLCSGGETEAFFGQGTRLTVV.

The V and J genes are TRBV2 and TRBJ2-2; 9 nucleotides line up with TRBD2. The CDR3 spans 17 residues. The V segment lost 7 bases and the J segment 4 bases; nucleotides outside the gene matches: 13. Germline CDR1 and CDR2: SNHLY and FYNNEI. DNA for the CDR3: TGTGCCAGCACCTTAAGCGGGGGGCGCTTTGGCACCGGGGAGCTGTTTTTT. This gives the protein CASTLSGGRFGTGELFF. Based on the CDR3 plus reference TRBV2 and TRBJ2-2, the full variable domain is EPEVTQTPSHQVTQMGQEVILRCVPISNHLYFYWYRQILGQKVEFLVSFYNNEISEKSEIFDDQFSVERPDGSNFTLKIRSTKLEDSAMYFCASTLSGGRFGTGELFFGEGSRLTVL.

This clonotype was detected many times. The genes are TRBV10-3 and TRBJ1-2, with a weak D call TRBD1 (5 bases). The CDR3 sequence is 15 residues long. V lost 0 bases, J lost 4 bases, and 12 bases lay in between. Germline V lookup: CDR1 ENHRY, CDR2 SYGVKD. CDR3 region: CAISESGGTIYGYTF. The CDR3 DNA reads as TGTGCCATCAGTGAGTCCGGGGGGACGATCTATGGCTACACCTTC.

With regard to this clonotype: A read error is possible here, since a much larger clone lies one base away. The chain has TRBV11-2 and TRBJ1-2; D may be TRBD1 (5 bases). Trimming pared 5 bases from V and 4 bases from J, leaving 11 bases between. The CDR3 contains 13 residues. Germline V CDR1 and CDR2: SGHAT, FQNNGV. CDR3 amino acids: CASSGAPFYGYTF. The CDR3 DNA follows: TGTGCCAGCAGCGGGGCACCTTTCTATGGCTACACCTTC.

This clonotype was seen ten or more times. The CDR3 sequence is CSAPGHDSYEQYF. The CDR3 region has the DNA TGCAGTGCCCCCGGACACGATTCCTACGAGCAGTACTTC. V and J are TRBV20-1 and TRBJ2-7, with D possibly matching TRBD1 (5 bases). Germline values: CDR1 DFQATT, CDR2 SNEGSKA (reference sequence). Trimming cost V 6 bases and J 1 base, with 13 bases left between them. The CDR3 is 13 residues long.